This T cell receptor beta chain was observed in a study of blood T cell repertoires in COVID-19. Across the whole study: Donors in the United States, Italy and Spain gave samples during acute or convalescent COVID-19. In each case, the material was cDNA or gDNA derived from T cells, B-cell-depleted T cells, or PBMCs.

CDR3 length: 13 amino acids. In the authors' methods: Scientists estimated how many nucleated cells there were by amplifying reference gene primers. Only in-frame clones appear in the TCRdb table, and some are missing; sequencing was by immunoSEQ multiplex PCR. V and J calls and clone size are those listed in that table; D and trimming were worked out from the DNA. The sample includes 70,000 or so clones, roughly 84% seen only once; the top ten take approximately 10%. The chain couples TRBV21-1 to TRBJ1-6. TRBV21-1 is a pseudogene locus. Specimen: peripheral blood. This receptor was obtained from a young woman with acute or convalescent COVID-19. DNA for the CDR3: TGTGCCAGCAGTGTATACGGGAGTTCACCCCTCCACTTT. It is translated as CASSVYGSSPLHF.